The rows below give T cell receptor beta chains drawn from one sample of a study of T cell responses to AZD1222 COVID-19 vaccine. The repertoire was sequenced with immunoSEQ multiplex PCR; TCRdb's copy has only in-frame clones and lacks some. The table includes about 140,000 clones, nearly 95% detected once. Material: peripheral blood, obtained 28 days after the second AZD1222 dose. These receptors were obtained from an adult who received the AZD1222 COVID-19 vaccine. The CDR3 runs from the conserved cysteine through the conserved F or W. D genes are given only for firm matches. Clone size is given for some rows only: seen once, a few or many times, or a class if the clone is expanded.

clone_size	v_call	d_call	j_call	cdr3_nt	cdr3_aa
.	TRBV2	.	TRBJ1-1	TGTGCCAGCATACGGGTGAACACTGAAGCTTTCTTT	CASIRVNTEAFF
once	TRBV14	.	TRBJ2-7	TGTGCCAGCAGCCAAGATCTCTTAACCTACGAGCAGTACTTC	CASSQDLLTYEQYF
.	TRBV19	.	TRBJ1-1	TGTGCCAGTAGTACGACAGCGAACACTGAAGCTTTCTTT	CASSTTANTEAFF
few	TRBV30	TRBD1	TRBJ1-6	TGTGCCTGGAGCACAGGACAGGGGAGGTCACCCCTCCACTTT	CAWSTGQGRSPLHF
.	TRBV15	TRBD2	TRBJ2-2	TGTGCCACCAGCAGAGATTGGGGCGGGAGCATCTCCGGGGAGCTGTTTTTT	CATSRDWGGSISGELFF
.	TRBV12-3/TRBV12-4	TRBD2	TRBJ2-1	TGTGCCAGCAGTTTAGCGGGAGGGCCAAGGTTCTTC	CASSLAGGPRFF
.	TRBV4-2	TRBD1	TRBJ2-5	TGTGCCAGCAGTCCCGGACAGGGAAGTTTTCAAGAGACCCAGTACTTC	CASSPGQGSFQETQYF
.	TRBV10-3	.	TRBJ1-2	TGTGCCATCAGTGAGAGCAGGGTGGACTATGGCTACACCTTC	CAISESRVDYGYTF
.	TRBV12-3/TRBV12-4	.	TRBJ1-2	TGTGCCAGCACCCAATTCGAGGGAGGCGGCTACACCTTC	CASTQFEGGGYTF
.	TRBV27	.	TRBJ2-4	TGTGCCAGCAGGGAGACTCTAGCCAAAAACATTCAGTACTTC	CASRETLAKNIQYF
.	TRBV19	.	TRBJ1-5	TGTGCCAGTAGTATAGCGGGAGTCCCAACTTCGCCCCAGCATTTT	CASSIAGVPTSPQHF
.	TRBV9	.	TRBJ2-1	TGTGCCACCCGTCCCGGGACCATGGACAATGAGCAGTTCTTC	CATRPGTMDNEQFF
.	TRBV18	.	TRBJ1-2	TGTGCCAGCTCACCACCTGAGGGCGTTAGCTATGGCTACACCTTC	CASSPPEGVSYGYTF
.	TRBV6-5	TRBD2	TRBJ2-1	TGTGCCAGCACCGCTAGCGGGATGGGAGGTGAGCAGTTCTTC	CASTASGMGGEQFF
.	TRBV4-3	TRBD2	TRBJ2-6	TGCGCCAGCAGCCAAGGGACTAGCGGACCCTCTGGGGCCAACGTCCTGACTTTC	CASSQGTSGPSGANVLTF
.	TRBV9	.	TRBJ2-7	TGTGCCAGCAGCGTAGACCGACTATCCTACGAGCAGTACTTC	CASSVDRLSYEQYF
once	TRBV2	.	TRBJ1-2	TGTGCCAGCAGTCAATCTGAGCCAACAGGAAAATATGGCTACACCTTC	CASSQSEPTGKYGYTF
.	TRBV28	.	TRBJ1-2	TGTGCCACTGCTTCCAACTATGGCTACACCTTC	CATASNYGYTF
.	TRBV7-9	.	TRBJ2-1	TGTGCCAGCAGCTTAGTCCGGGCGAGGGTGGGCAATGAGCAGTTCTTC	CASSLVRARVGNEQFF
.	TRBV5-1	TRBD1	TRBJ1-3	TGCGCCAGCAGCACCGGGACAGTCGACTCTGGAAACACCATATATTTT	CASSTGTVDSGNTIYF
once	TRBV7-2	.	TRBJ2-1	TGTGCCAGCAGCTCGACCTACGGGCCTGAGGACAATGAGCAGTTCTTC	CASSSTYGPEDNEQFF
.	TRBV28	.	TRBJ1-1	TGTGCCAGCAGTAGATCATACACTGAAGCTTTCTTT	CASSRSYTEAFF
.	TRBV9	.	TRBJ2-2	TGTGCCAGCAGCGTAGGTCAGGGGAGCTACACCGGGGAGCTGTTTTTT	CASSVGQGSYTGELFF
.	TRBV5-6	TRBD2	TRBJ2-7	TGTGCCAGCAGCTTGAACCCGGGACTAGCGGGCGAGCAGTACTTC	CASSLNPGLAGEQYF
.	TRBV19	.	TRBJ2-7	TGTGCCAGTAGTAGGGGGCGGGACCCCGCCTACGAGCAGTACTTC	CASSRGRDPAYEQYF
few	TRBV6-2/TRBV6-3	.	TRBJ2-1	TGTGCCAGCAGTTGGGGAAACTACAATGAGCAGTTCTTC	CASSWGNYNEQFF
.	TRBV7-9	TRBD1	TRBJ1-4	TGTGCCAGCAGCTTCCAAGCGGGGACAGGGTTTTCTGAAAAACTGTTTTTT	CASSFQAGTGFSEKLFF
.	TRBV6-2/TRBV6-3	.	TRBJ2-1	TGTGCCAGCAGTAAAGAGCGGGACAATGAGCAGTTCTTC	CASSKERDNEQFF
.	TRBV19	.	TRBJ1-2	TGTGCCAGTAACCAAGAGTCCACCAACTATGGCTACACCTTC	CASNQESTNYGYTF
once	TRBV5-1	.	TRBJ2-7	TGCGCCAGCAGCTCGGCGGCAGGGAAAAACGAGCAGTACTTC	CASSSAAGKNEQYF
once	TRBV28	TRBD1	TRBJ2-2	TGTGCCAGCAGCCCGGGACAGGGAAGGACCGGGGAGCTGTTTTTT	CASSPGQGRTGELFF
.	TRBV15	.	TRBJ1-3	TGTGCCACCAGCAGAGTTGGAAACACCATATATTTT	CATSRVGNTIYF
.	TRBV28	TRBD1	TRBJ1-2	TGTGCCAGCAGTTTTGCCGCGACAGGGTATGGCTACACCTTC	CASSFAATGYGYTF
.	TRBV18	TRBD2	TRBJ2-1	TGTGCCAGCTCACTCGGACTAGCGGACGGGTATGAGCAGTTCTTC	CASSLGLADGYEQFF
.	TRBV6-6	.	TRBJ2-5	TGTGCCAGCAGAAACACACAGGCGATGGAGACCCAGTACTTC	CASRNTQAMETQYF
once	TRBV7-2	.	TRBJ1-3	TGTGCCAGCAGCCCGGGCTCTGGAAACACCATATATTTT	CASSPGSGNTIYF
.	TRBV6-5	TRBD1	TRBJ2-7	TGTGCCAGCAAACCCCGACAGGGGCCCACCTACGAGCAGTACTTC	CASKPRQGPTYEQYF
.	TRBV11-3	TRBD1	TRBJ2-2	TGTGCCAGCAGCCCGGGGACAGGGGGTAACACCGGGGAGCTGTTTTTT	CASSPGTGGNTGELFF
once	TRBV19	.	TRBJ1-1	TGTGCCAGTAGTATATCCCGGGACCGCGCTGAAGCTTTCTTT	CASSISRDRAEAFF
.	TRBV7-2	.	TRBJ2-7	TGTGCCAGCAGCTTAGAGAGAAGGGAAAGCGACGAGCAGTACTTC	CASSLERRESDEQYF
.	TRBV5-1	TRBD2	TRBJ2-5	TGCGCCAGCAGCCCGGGACTAGCGGGTCCCGAAGAGACCCAGTACTTC	CASSPGLAGPEETQYF
.	TRBV28	.	TRBJ2-3	TGTGCCAGCAGCCAGGATAGCCGCCTCGGGACAGATACGCAGTATTTT	CASSQDSRLGTDTQYF
.	TRBV28	.	TRBJ1-2	TGTGCCAGCAGTTTGGGGTTCTATGGCTACACCTTC	CASSLGFYGYTF
few	TRBV28	TRBD1	TRBJ1-6	TGTGCCAGCAGTTCCTTTCGGAGTAGGGGGCTTTCACCCCTCCACTTT	CASSSFRSRGLSPLHF
.	TRBV29-1	.	TRBJ1-1	TGCAGCGTTGAAGGGCAAAGAATGAACACTGAAGCTTTCTTT	CSVEGQRMNTEAFF
.	TRBV4-3	.	TRBJ2-1	TGCGCCAGCAGCCAAGGACTGGGTTCTTTGGGGAACAATGAGCAGTTCTTC	CASSQGLGSLGNNEQFF
.	TRBV19	.	TRBJ1-1	TGTGCCAGCAACCCTGGGGGTATGAACACTGAAGCTTTCTTT	CASNPGGMNTEAFF
.	TRBV15	TRBD2	TRBJ2-2	TGTGCCACCAGCAGAGAGGGACTAGCGGGAGGGCCGGCCACCGGGGAGCTGTTTTTT	CATSREGLAGGPATGELFF
.	TRBV5-4	TRBD1	TRBJ2-1	TGTGCCAGCAGCTCAACAGGGGGCAGGGATGAGCAGTTCTTC	CASSSTGGRDEQFF
.	TRBV6-1	.	TRBJ1-4	TGTGCCAGCGGTACTAATGAAAAACTGTTTTTT	CASGTNEKLFF
.	TRBV28	.	TRBJ1-6	TGTGCCAGCAGTTTATCCCAGATGGGGGGAGGATCCTATAATTCACCCCTCCACTTT	CASSLSQMGGGSYNSPLHF
.	TRBV15	TRBD2	TRBJ2-7	TGTGCCACCAGCGCCAAACTAGCGGGAGGCCACGAGCAGTACTTC	CATSAKLAGGHEQYF
.	TRBV7-9	.	TRBJ2-1	TGTGCCAGCAGCCTTTCCTCCGGGGACAAAGGGAATGAGCAGTTCTTC	CASSLSSGDKGNEQFF
.	TRBV6-5	.	TRBJ2-7	TGTGCCAGCAGCGCCCAACCCCCGAGGTCCTACGAGCAGTACTTC	CASSAQPPRSYEQYF
.	TRBV5-1	.	TRBJ2-7	TGCGCCAGCAGCTTGGTCCAGGGGTACGAGCAGTACTTC	CASSLVQGYEQYF